These 32 T cell receptor beta chains share one sample of origin, sequenced in a study of control samples from healthy donors and cancer patients (dated by TCRdb to 2018 to 2020). Library creation used the immunoSEQ multiplex PCR assay. TCRdb obtained this table from immuneACCESS and retained in-frame rearrangements with V and J assigned. These tables miss some clones; where compared with another copy, unresolved V genes account for less than half of the shortfall, and the remainder is unexplained. This sample has roughly 90,000 clones in its table, and roughly 91% of those were observed once. The ten largest clones add up to roughly a tenth of the sample. Sequencing was done on a sample of PBMCs. Source of these receptors: a woman aged 45-59 years with colorectal cancer.

The genes are TRBV4-1 and TRBJ2-7; D gene unclear. Trimming removed 1 base at V and 7 bases at J, with 14 bases between. CDR1 is MGHRA and CDR2 is YSYEKL in the germline V gene. The CDR3 has 14 amino acids. The CDR3 region is CASSQGMWGGEQYV. The CDR3 nucleotides read TGCGCCAGCAGCCAAGGAATGTGGGGTGGGGAGCAGTACGTC.

This sequence joins TRBV7-2 and TRBJ2-4, with 11 nucleotides matching TRBD2. The V gene end was trimmed by 3 bases and the J gene end by 0 bases; junction bases not matched to a gene: 1. The germline V gene encodes CDR1 SGHTA and CDR2 FQGNSA. The CDR3 length is 16 residues. CDR3 coding DNA: TGTGCCAGCAGCTTGACTAGCGGGGTAGCCAAAAACATTCAGTACTTC. Its translation is CASSLTSGVAKNIQYF.

The gene calls are TRBV30 and TRBJ2-2; 11 bases align to TRBD1. V lost 5 bases to trimming and J lost 6 bases; unmatched junction nucleotides: 8. CDR3 length equals 15 residues. CDR1 and CDR2 (germline): GTSNPN, SVGIG (reference sequence). The CDR3 DNA sequence: TGTGCCTGGGGTGGACAGGGGGCAATATCCGGGGAGCTGTTTTTT. It specifies CAWGGQGAISGELFF. Supplemented by reference TRBV30 and TRBJ2-2, the full variable domain reads SQTIHQWPATLVQPVGSPLSLECTVEGTSNPNLYWYRQAAGRGLQLLFYSVGIGQISSEVPQNLSASRPQDRQFILSSKKLLLSDSGFYLCAWGGQGAISGELFFGEGSRLTVL.

V usage is TRBV6-4 and J usage is TRBJ1-5, with no clear D. Trimming removed 0 bases at V and 5 bases at J, with 20 bases between. This CDR3 comprises 18 residues. From germline, CDR1 is MRHNA and CDR2 SNTAGT. The DNA of the CDR3 is TGTGCCAGCAGTGACTCCCATGTCGGGAGCGGTGTGGATCAGCCCCAGCATTTT. Translation gives CASSDSHVGSGVDQPQHF.

The chain carries TRBV11-3 and TRBJ1-1; D is unclear. The CDR3 is 13 amino acids. Germline CDR1 SGHNT, CDR2 YENEEA. With 1 base removed from V and 5 bases from J, the gap between germline ends came to 8 bases. The CDR3 sequence is CASSLGRVTEAFF. CDR3 nucleotides: TGTGCCAGCAGCTTAGGGCGGGTAACTGAAGCTTTCTTT.

Turning to this clone: Other DNA sequences in the sample encode the same CDR3. This chain connects TRBV28 to TRBJ1-2; D may be TRBD1 (6 bases). The CDR3 covers 14 residues. Trimming stripped 1 base from V and 8 bases from J, with 14 bases between. CDR1 and CDR2 (germline): MDHEN, SYDVKM. CDR3 in DNA: TGTGCCAGCAGTTTATTAGGCAGGGGCTTAGGCTACACCTTC. Translating gives CASSLLGRGLGYTF.

The V gene is TRBV5-1, the J gene TRBJ2-1, with D perhaps TRBD2 (6 bases). The V and J ends lost 4 bases and 8 bases respectively, with 13 bases between them. Germline lookup yields CDR1 SGHRS and CDR2 YFSETQ. The CDR3 length is 13 residues. This CDR3 is CASSRGLHDEQFF. CDR3 nucleotide sequence: TGCGCCAGCAGCCGGGGACTCCACGATGAGCAGTTCTTC.

There are a few counts of this clone. The chain employs TRBV29-1 and TRBJ2-4; D remains ambiguous. Trimming pared 7 bases from V and 0 bases from J, leaving 13 bases between. Germline CDR1 SQVTM, CDR2 ANQGSEA. The CDR3 is 14 amino acids. The CDR3 region is CSAATDLAKNIQYF. DNA of the CDR3: TGCAGCGCCGCAACTGATCTAGCCAAAAACATTCAGTACTTC.

This clone was found once. The rearrangement joins TRBV19 to TRBJ2-1; 7 nucleotides match TRBD2. With 4 bases clipped from V and 9 bases from J, the junction kept 3 bases outside the gene matches. The CDR3 length is 12 residues. Germline lookup yields CDR1 LNHDA and CDR2 SQIVND (reference sequence). CDR3 sequence: CASSTWGGEQFF. In nucleotides, the CDR3 is TGTGCCAGTAGTACGTGGGGGGGTGAGCAGTTCTTC.

The chain combines TRBV7-9 with TRBJ2-1, with 7 bases aligning to TRBD1. There are 19 residues in the CDR3. The junction had 19 bases not matched to a gene; V was cut back by 4 bases and J by 4 bases. The germline V gene encodes CDR1 SEHNR and CDR2 FQNEAQ (reference sequence). The CDR3: CASSSNTPTGTEGYNEQFF. The CDR3 bases are TGTGCCAGCAGCTCAAACACCCCCACCGGGACAGAGGGATACAATGAGCAGTTCTTC.

J is TRBJ2-5 and V is TRBV5-1; D may be TRBD1 (5 bases). The CDR3 spans 14 residues. Germline V gives CDR1 SGHRS, CDR2 YFSETQ. The V gene lost 4 bases and the J gene lost 5 bases, with 15 bases spanning the gap. Here the CDR3 DNA reads TGCGCCAGCAGCCCTTCCAGGGCCACCGAGACCCAGTACTTC. Its translation: CASSPSRATETQYF. The full variable domain, with the rest looked up from reference TRBV5-1 and TRBJ2-5, is KAGVTQTPRYLIKTRGQQVTLSCSPISGHRSVSWYQQTPGQGLQFLFEYFSETQRNKGNFPGRFSGRQFSNSRSEMNVSTLELGDSALYLCASSPSRATETQYFGPGTRLLVL.

This sequence joins TRBV27 and TRBJ2-1; D is possibly TRBD1 (6 bases). This CDR3 region has 23 residues. The V gene's germline CDR1 is MNHEY and CDR2 SMNVEV (reference sequence). Trimming cost V 3 bases and J 5 bases, with 38 bases left between them. Here the CDR3 DNA reads TGTGCCAGCAGTTTCCCATCACCACGTTACCCCCACGGCGGACAGACTAATAACAATGAGCAGTTCTTC. Protein: CASSFPSPRYPHGGQTNNNEQFF.

This rearrangement joins TRBV5-1 to TRBJ1-1, with 7 positions matching TRBD1. The ends lost 2 bases at V and 1 base at J; junction bases unmatched: 2. The CDR3 is made up of 14 amino acids. The V gene's germline CDR1 is SGHRS and CDR2 YFSETQ. The CDR3 sequence: CASSFTGANTEAFF. The CDR3, as DNA: TGCGCCAGCAGCTTTACAGGGGCGAACACTGAAGCTTTCTTT.

V is TRBV7-2 and J is TRBJ2-7; D is perhaps TRBD1 or TRBD2 (5 bases each). Germline V gene lookup returns CDR1 SGHTA and CDR2 FQGNSA. The CDR3 has 14 amino acids. V was clipped by 4 bases and J by 3 bases, with 13 bases between them. Written as DNA, the CDR3 is TGTGCCAGCAGCTCCGGGACGGGATACTACGAGCAGTACGTC. Translating it yields CASSSGTGYYEQYV.

This chain connects TRBV5-8 to TRBJ1-1, with unresolved D. CDR3 size: 13 residues. In germline, CDR1 is SGHTS, CDR2 YDEGEE. V was cut by 0 bases and J by 4 bases, with 7 bases left in between. The CDR3 nucleotides are TGTGCCAGCAGCTTGGAAAAGGGCACTGAAGCTTTCTTT. Protein product: CASSLEKGTEAFF.

In its sample, this clone was seen once. The chain combines TRBV30 with TRBJ1-5; D uncertain. In germline, CDR1 is GTSNPN, CDR2 SVGIG (reference sequence). V was shortened by 1 base and J by 4 bases, with 14 bases between the two germline ends. CDR3 length: 15 residues. CDR3: CAWSGASSINQPQHF. CDR3 sequence (DNA): TGTGCCTGGAGTGGGGCCTCCTCGATAAATCAGCCCCAGCATTTT. The full variable domain, its missing parts supplied by reference TRBV30 and TRBJ1-5, is SQTIHQWPATLVQPVGSPLSLECTVEGTSNPNLYWYRQAAGRGLQLLFYSVGIGQISSEVPQNLSASRPQDRQFILSSKKLLLSDSGFYLCAWSGASSINQPQHFGDGTRLSIL.

V gene TRBV7-8 combines with J gene TRBJ2-1; D may be TRBD2 (5 bases). Germline V gene sequence: CDR1 SGHVS, CDR2 FQNEAQ. With 5 bases removed from V and 3 bases from J, the gap between germline ends came to 20 bases. The CDR3 sequence is 17 residues long. CDR3 in DNA: TGTGCCAGCAGCCTAGGAGGATCGCAAAGTGGCTACAATGAGCAGTTCTTC. Amino acid sequence: CASSLGGSQSGYNEQFF.

The chain recombines TRBV10-3 with TRBJ1-2; TRBD1 agrees at 10 bases. The germline V gene has CDR1 ENHRY and CDR2 SYGVKD. The CDR3 runs to 15 residues. The V and J ends lost 2 bases and 6 bases, in that order; junction bases with no gene match: 6. CDR3 region: CAISELPGQGHGYTF. CDR3 DNA sequence: TGTGCCATCAGTGAGCTCCCGGGACAGGGGCATGGCTACACCTTC.

The rearrangement uses TRBV4-3 and TRBJ1-1; weak D call: TRBD1 (6 bases). The CDR3 extends over 13 amino acids. The germline V gene has CDR1 LGHNA and CDR2 YSLEER. The V end lost 3 bases, the J end lost 5 bases, and 10 bases lay between the germline ends. The DNA of the CDR3 is TGCGCCAGCAGCCATACAGGGTTTACTGAAGCTTTCTTT. Encoded protein: CASSHTGFTEAFF.

The chain employs TRBV5-6 and TRBJ2-3; 13 bases align to TRBD2. V lost 4 bases to trimming and J lost 2 bases; unmatched junction nucleotides: 4. Germline V CDR1 and CDR2: SGHDT, YYEEEE. The CDR3 has 16 residues. DNA of the CDR3: TGTGCCAGCAGCCAGACTAGCGGGGGGTTCACAGATACGCAGTATTTT. It translates to CASSQTSGGFTDTQYF.

The rearrangement links TRBV7-2 to TRBJ1-6; 9 nucleotides line up with TRBD1. V lost 4 bases and J lost 9; bases outside the gene matches: 4. This CDR3 contains 14 residues. Germline V gene sequence: CDR1 SGHTA, CDR2 FQGNSA. CDR3 in amino acids: CASSSGQGISPLHF. CDR3 nucleotides: TGTGCCAGCAGCTCGGGACAGGGCATTTCACCCCTCCACTTT.

This rearrangement joins TRBV2 to TRBJ1-3; D is uncertain. V lost 7 bases, J lost 4 bases, and 17 bases lay in between. Germline CDR1 and CDR2: SNHLY and FYNNEI. This CDR3 has 15 amino acids. CDR3 sequence: CASTVERAAGNTIYF. CDR3 bases: TGTGCCAGCACTGTGGAGAGGGCAGCAGGAAACACCATATATTTT.

Turning to this clone: The sample contains more than one DNA sequence encoding this CDR3. The chain uses TRBV6-4 and TRBJ1-1; D not certain. Germline lookup yields CDR1 MRHNA and CDR2 SNTAGT. Trimming took 0 bases from V and 2 from J, leaving 4 bases between them. This CDR3 contains 13 residues. Here the CDR3 DNA reads TGTGCCAGCAGTGACTCAGATAACACTGAAGCTTTCTTT. It is translated as CASSDSDNTEAFF.

This chain links TRBV5-6 with TRBJ1-1; the match to TRBD1 covers 11 bases. CDR3 size: 17 residues. V lost 1 base, J lost 5 bases, and 10 bases stayed unmatched. The germline CDR1 and CDR2 sequences are SGHDT and YYEEEE. Here the CDR3 DNA reads TGTGCCAGCAGCTTGAGGCGGACAGGGGGCCAGGGGACTGAAGCTTTCTTT. This codes for CASSLRRTGGQGTEAFF.

This chain links TRBV24-1 with TRBJ2-3; 8 bases fit TRBD1. V dropped 4 bases and J dropped 3; count of bases not matched to a gene: 8. Per germline, CDR1 KGHDR and CDR2 SFDVKD. CDR3 size: 16 residues. In nucleotides, the CDR3 is TGTGCCACCAGTGAATCCAGGGGGCGCGGTACAGATACGCAGTATTTT. Translated: CATSESRGRGTDTQYF.

The chain carries TRBV6-5 and TRBJ2-1, with a possible D match to TRBD1 (8 bases). CDR1 and CDR2 (germline): MNHEY, SVGAGI. Trimming pared 8 bases from V and 7 bases from J, leaving 21 bases between. This CDR3 comprises 15 residues. The CDR3 loop is CASGEGQGAVNEQFF. DNA for the CDR3: TGTGCCAGCGGGGAGGGGCAGGGGGCTGTAAATGAGCAGTTCTTC.

The J gene is TRBJ1-5, the V gene TRBV3-1 (or the pseudogene TRBV3-2); D not certain. Between the trimmed V and J ends, which lost 1 base and 1 base, there was a span of 8 bases. Germline assignment: CDR1 LGHDT and CDR2 YNNKEL (reference sequence). CDR3 length equals 15 residues. In nucleotides, the CDR3 is TGTGCCAGCAGCCAAGGAGGGTTCAGCAATCAGCCCCAGCATTTT. Amino acids: CASSQGGFSNQPQHF.

This clone was seen once. This rearrangement joins TRBV28 to TRBJ2-2; D is perhaps TRBD1 (5 bases). CDR1 MDHEN and CDR2 SYDVKM come from the germline V gene. The V end was cut by 3 bases, the J end by 1 base, with 15 bases between. The CDR3 sequence is 17 residues long. The CDR3 sequence: CASSFRRRTMNTGELFF. The DNA for the CDR3 is TGTGCCAGCAGTTTCCGGCGACGGACAATGAACACCGGGGAGCTGTTTTTT.

The chain is built from TRBV7-2 and TRBJ2-7; unclear D gene. Germline-derived CDR1 and CDR2 are SGHTA and FQGNSA. CDR3 length equals 12 residues. Trimming removed 4 bases from V and 4 bases from J, with 8 bases in between. CDR3 sequence: CASSSVGYEQYV. The DNA of the CDR3 is TGTGCCAGCAGCTCCGTTGGGTACGAGCAGTACGTC.

The chain uses TRBV9 and TRBJ2-1; tentatively, D is TRBD1 or TRBD2 (5 bases each). Trimming left V 0 bases short and J 6 bases short, with 13 bases between. CDR3 size: 15 residues. The germline V gene has CDR1 SGDLS and CDR2 YYNGEE. This CDR3 reads CASSVGVSGSNEQFF. DNA of the CDR3: TGTGCCAGCAGCGTAGGGGTTTCAGGGAGCAATGAGCAGTTCTTC. The entire variable domain, with the rest obtained from reference TRBV9 and TRBJ2-1, is as follows: DSGVTQTPKHLITATGQRVTLRCSPRSGDLSVYWYQQSLDQGLQFLIQYYNGEERAKGNILERFSAQQFPDLHSELNLSSLELGDSALYFCASSVGVSGSNEQFFGPGTRLTVL.

This clone was detected only once. The chain links TRBV19 to TRBJ1-1; weak D call: TRBD1 (6 bases). This CDR3 is built from 15 residues. Deletions cut 5 bases from V and 1 base from J, with 14 bases between. From germline, CDR1 is LNHDA and CDR2 SQIVND (reference sequence). CDR3: CASSYSRGWNTEAFF. In DNA, the CDR3 is TGTGCCAGTAGTTACTCCAGGGGATGGAACACTGAAGCTTTCTTT.

As concerns this clone: Additional DNA sequences in this sample encode the identical CDR3. This chain joins TRBV11-3 and TRBJ1-1; the D is unclear. V lost 1 base, J lost 1 base, and 4 bases lay in between. From germline, CDR1 is SGHNT and CDR2 YENEEA. The CDR3 has 13 amino acids. This chain's CDR3 is CASSLGQNTEAFF. In nucleotides, the CDR3 is TGTGCCAGCAGCTTAGGGCAGAACACTGAAGCTTTCTTT. Using reference TRBV11-3 and TRBJ1-1 for the parts outside the CDR3, the full variable domain is EAGVVQSPRYKIIEKKQPVAFWCNPISGHNTLYWYLQNLGQGPELLIRYENEEAVDDSQLPKDRFSAERLKGVDSTLKIQPAELGDSAVYLCASSLGQNTEAFFGQGTRLTVV.